Listed below are T cell receptor beta chains from one sample, sequenced in a study of blood T cell repertoires in COVID-19. TCRdb keeps only in-frame clones here, not all; method: immunoSEQ multiplex PCR. This table has 300,000 or so clones, about 90% appearing once. The sequenced material came from PBMCs or T cells enriched from blood (not recorded which). The receptors stem from a woman aged 45-65 years who had been exposed to COVID-19. Both conserved end residues are part of each CDR3. The D gene is left open where the match is weak. Only part of the rows carry a size: once, few, many, or a class if the clone is expanded.

j_call v_call d_call clone_size cdr3_aa cdr3_nt
TRBJ2-3 TRBV28 . . CASSQNLATDTQYF TGTGCCAGCAGTCAAAATCTAGCGACAGATACGCAGTATTTT
TRBJ1-3 TRBV13 . . CASSPRGNTIYF TGTGCCAGCAGCCCCCGGGGAAACACCATATATTTT
TRBJ2-7 TRBV5-1 TRBD1 . CASSFTGTEVMYEQYF TGCGCCAGCAGCTTTACCGGGACAGAGGTCATGTACGAGCAGTACTTC
TRBJ2-1 TRBV6-2/TRBV6-3 . . CASSNPQGGQFF TGTGCCAGCAGTAATCCTCAGGGAGGGCAGTTCTTC
TRBJ1-6 TRBV6-5 . . CASSTRVEVSPLHF TGTGCCAGCAGTACCAGGGTAGAGGTTTCACCCCTCCACTTT
TRBJ2-7 TRBV7-7 TRBD1 . CASSAGTGVYEQYF TGTGCTAGCAGCGCCGGGACAGGGGTCTACGAGCAGTACTTC
TRBJ1-1 TRBV12-3/TRBV12-4 . once CASSLGDTEAFF TGTGCCAGCAGTTTAGGAGACACTGAAGCTTTCTTT
TRBJ2-1 TRBV19 . . CASSARSRGTHEQFF TGTGCCAGTAGTGCGCGAAGTAGGGGGACACATGAGCAGTTCTTC
TRBJ1-5 TRBV6-5 . . CASRATSNQPQHF TGTGCCAGCAGGGCAACTAGCAATCAGCCCCAGCATTTT
TRBJ2-2 TRBV5-4 TRBD2 . CASSPGAGAPSGELFF TGTGCCAGCAGCCCGGGAGCGGGAGCTCCTTCCGGGGAGCTGTTTTTT
TRBJ1-2 TRBV11-1 . . CASSPDRNYGYTF TGTGCCAGCAGCCCGGACAGAAACTATGGCTACACCTTC
TRBJ2-7 TRBV24-1 . . CATGPGGSAEQYF TGTGCCACTGGGCCCGGAGGGTCAGCCGAGCAGTACTTC
TRBJ1-5 TRBV19 . . CAAARGTSNQPQHF TGTGCGGCGGCAAGGGGGACTAGCAATCAGCCCCAGCATTTT
TRBJ1-1 TRBV4-1 . . CASSQDRDIEAFF TGCGCCAGCAGCCAAGACAGGGACATTGAAGCTTTCTTT
TRBJ2-7 TRBV5-6 TRBD2 . CASSSGTSGPREQYF TGTGCCAGCAGCTCTGGGACTAGCGGGCCCCGCGAGCAGTACTTC
TRBJ2-1 TRBV11-2 . . CASSPVTGRGEQFF TGTGCCAGCAGCCCAGTCACGGGGCGGGGTGAGCAGTTCTTC
TRBJ1-4 TRBV15 . . CATAWGGEKLFF TGTGCCACGGCCTGGGGGGGTGAAAAACTGTTTTTT
TRBJ2-6 TRBV2 . . CASSAEGASSGANVLTF TGTGCCAGCAGTGCGGAGGGGGCGAGCTCTGGGGCCAACGTCCTGACTTTC
TRBJ2-3 TRBV30 TRBD2 . CAWSRRGADTQYF TGTGCCTGGAGTAGGCGGGGGGCAGATACGCAGTATTTT
TRBJ2-5 TRBV28 . once CASSPRQILETQYF TGTGCCAGCAGTCCCCGACAAATCCTTGAGACCCAGTACTTC
TRBJ2-3 TRBV5-5 . . CASTFQGITDTQYF TGTGCCAGCACCTTTCAGGGAATTACAGATACGCAGTATTTT
TRBJ2-7 TRBV29-1 TRBD2 few CSVWGGPAEQYF TGCAGCGTTTGGGGAGGGCCAGCCGAGCAGTACTTC
TRBJ2-7 TRBV7-2 . . CASRPGGVIYEQYF TGTGCCAGCAGACCGGGGGGCGTGATTTACGAGCAGTACTTC
TRBJ1-2 TRBV28 TRBD1 . CASSSGQGVGYTF TGTGCCAGCAGCAGCGGACAGGGGGTCGGGTACACCTTC
TRBJ1-1 TRBV18 . . CASSPPFTEAFF TGTGCCAGCTCACCACCCTTCACTGAAGCTTTCTTT
TRBJ2-7 TRBV28 TRBD2 . CASNDSGGQYF TGTGCCAGCAATGATAGCGGGGGGCAGTACTTC
TRBJ2-7 TRBV7-9 TRBD1 few CASRSLGQGAHEQYF TGTGCCAGCCGTTCCTTGGGGCAGGGGGCTCACGAGCAGTACTTC
TRBJ2-1 TRBV3-1/TRBV3-2 . few CASSHGVNEQFF TGTGCCAGCAGCCATGGAGTCAATGAGCAGTTCTTC
TRBJ2-3 TRBV6-5 . . CASSYLTDTQYF TGTGCCAGCAGTTACTTAACAGATACGCAGTATTTT
TRBJ2-7 TRBV27 TRBD1 few CASRQGQGYEQYF TGTGCCAGCAGACAAGGACAGGGCTACGAGCAGTACTTC
TRBJ2-5 TRBV29-1 TRBD2 . CSVGLAGGRETQYF TGCAGCGTCGGACTAGCGGGGGGGCGAGAGACCCAGTACTTC
TRBJ1-6 TRBV19 TRBD1 . CASSIRGETGSPLHF TGTGCCAGTAGTATCAGGGGGGAAACGGGTTCACCCCTCCACTTT
TRBJ1-2 TRBV5-4 . . CASSSVVRSGYTF TGTGCCAGCAGCTCCGTGGTTCGGAGTGGCTACACCTTC
TRBJ1-1 TRBV3-1/TRBV3-2 TRBD1 . CASSRPDRGGAEAFF TGTGCCAGCAGCCGGCCGGACAGGGGAGGGGCTGAAGCTTTCTTT
TRBJ1-5 TRBV6-5 . . CASRREVSNQPQHF TGTGCCAGCAGGAGAGAGGTTAGCAATCAGCCCCAGCATTTT
TRBJ1-2 TRBV12-3/TRBV12-4 . few CASRRVGRGGYTF TGTGCCAGCAGACGAGTGGGGCGGGGCGGCTACACCTTC
TRBJ1-2 TRBV7-9 . . CASSVRQAYGYTF TGTGCCAGCAGCGTTAGACAGGCCTATGGCTACACCTTC
TRBJ2-5 TRBV7-9 . . CASSLSPPGGETQYF TGTGCCAGCAGCTTATCCCCTCCTGGGGGGGAGACCCAGTACTTC
TRBJ2-5 TRBV3-1/TRBV3-2 TRBD2 . CASSQDFISGGVRETQYF TGTGCCAGCAGCCAAGATTTCATTAGCGGGGGCGTCCGGGAGACCCAGTACTTC
TRBJ2-1 TRBV19 TRBD2 . CASRTTSGGYNEQFF TGTGCCAGTAGGACGACTAGCGGGGGCTACAATGAGCAGTTCTTC
TRBJ2-7 TRBV4-2 . . CASSQDSGVYEQYF TGTGCCAGCAGCCAAGATTCAGGGGTGTACGAGCAGTACTTC
TRBJ2-1 TRBV3-1/TRBV3-2 TRBD2 . CASSQDGSTSGGARSYNEQFF TGTGCCAGCAGCCAAGATGGGTCAACTAGCGGGGGGGCTCGCTCCTACAATGAGCAGTTCTTC
TRBJ2-3 TRBV7-2 TRBD1 . CASSSNRGRTDTQYF TGTGCCAGCAGCTCCAACAGGGGGCGGACAGATACGCAGTATTTT
TRBJ2-1 TRBV28 TRBD2 . CASSKLAGARRNEQFF TGTGCCAGCAGCAAACTAGCGGGGGCCCGCAGGAATGAGCAGTTCTTC
TRBJ2-2 TRBV19 . . CASSIEGYRANTGELFF TGTGCCAGTAGTATAGAAGGGTACAGGGCGAACACCGGGGAGCTGTTTTTT
TRBJ1-6 TRBV24-1 . . CATSERHINSPLHF TGTGCCACCAGTGAGCGACACATTAATTCACCCCTCCACTTT
TRBJ1-1 TRBV7-8 TRBD1 . CASSLYPPTGGIMNTEAFF TGTGCCAGCAGCCTTTACCCACCAACAGGGGGAATCATGAACACTGAAGCTTTCTTT
TRBJ2-3 TRBV3-1/TRBV3-2 . . CASRTGGSYTQYF TGTGCCAGCAGGACAGGAGGTAGTTATACGCAGTATTTT
TRBJ2-7 TRBV2 . . CASSARGPAYEQYF TGTGCCAGCAGTGCGCGGGGCCCCGCCTACGAGCAGTACTTC
TRBJ1-6 TRBV5-8 . . CASGRFAYNSPLHF TGTGCCAGCGGGAGGTTCGCCTATAATTCACCCCTCCACTTT
TRBJ1-5 TRBV28 TRBD1 . CASRRDSDINSNQPQHF TGTGCCAGCAGACGGGACAGCGATATCAATAGCAATCAGCCCCAGCATTTT